This T cell receptor (beta chain) was identified in a study of T cells in Graves' hyperthyroidism and ophthalmopathy. Trimming cost V 3 bases and J 1 base, with 8 bases left between them. The CDR3 consists of 14 residues. Germline CDR1 reads MNHEY; CDR2 reads SMNVEV (reference sequence). Amplified TCR beta CDR3 regions came from RNA transcripts. First-round RT-PCR of the TCR CDR3 relied on the HTBI primer set. Each CDR3 protein is one row after TCRdb ran MiXCR on the multiplex PCR reads. The sample includes 250,000 to 300,000 distinct CDR3 sequences, 14% to 15% of them seen just once. Findings of the study overall: The blood repertoire included most of the expanded thyroid clonotypes above 0.001.

The sample holds many counts of this clonotype. What it recognizes is unknown. Sequenced sample: blood. The TCR sequence derives from a woman aged 40 to 50 with Graves' hyperthyroidism that later progressed to Graves' ophthalmopathy. V usage is TRBV27 and J usage is TRBJ2-3, with D hard to call. The DNA of the CDR3 is TGTGCCAGCAGTTTTAATCGGCGCACAGATACGCAGTATTTT. Protein sequence: CASSFNRRTDTQYF.